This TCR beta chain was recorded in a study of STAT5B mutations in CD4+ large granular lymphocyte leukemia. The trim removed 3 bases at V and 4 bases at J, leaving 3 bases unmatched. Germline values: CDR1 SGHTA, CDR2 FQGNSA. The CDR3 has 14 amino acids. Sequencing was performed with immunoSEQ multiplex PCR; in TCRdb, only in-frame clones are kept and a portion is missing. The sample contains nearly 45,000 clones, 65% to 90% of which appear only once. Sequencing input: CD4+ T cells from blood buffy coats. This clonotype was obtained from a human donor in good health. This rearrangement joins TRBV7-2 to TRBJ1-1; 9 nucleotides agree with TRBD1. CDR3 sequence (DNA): TGTGCCAGCAGCTTCACGACAGGGGGCACTGAAGCTTTCTTT. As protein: CASSFTTGGTEAFF.